This T cell receptor (beta chain) was sequenced for a study of blood T cell repertoires in COVID-19. Looking at the study overall: Both acute and convalescent COVID-19 samples were obtained from the United States, Italy and Spain. Sample material is recorded as cDNA or gDNA derived from T cells, B-cell-depleted T cells, or PBMCs.

Per the original methods: Nucleated cell counts were estimated from reference gene primer amplification. This table comes from immunoSEQ multiplex PCR, and its TCRdb copy is limited to in-frame clones, with some not included. V, J and clone size are those of that table, while D and trimming were read from the DNA. The sample yields 200,000 to 250,000 clones, roughly 84% seen once. Germline CDR1 reads SGDLS; CDR2 reads YYNGEE. The CDR3 runs 16 residues. Germline trimming cut 4 bases from V and 3 bases from J; bases unmatched to any gene: 9. The sample taken for sequencing was peripheral blood. The genes are TRBV9 and TRBJ2-7; 11 bases align to TRBD1. The TCR originated in a woman of 80 years or more with acute or convalescent COVID-19. CDR3 bases: TGTGCCAGCAGCCCCTCGCCGGGGACAGGGGGCTACGAGCAGTACTTC. Amino acids: CASSPSPGTGGYEQYF.